This T cell receptor beta chain was sequenced in a study of identical twins. TCRdb recomputed calls from the 5' RACE reads with MiXCR, one row per CDR3 protein. The sample records approximately 600,000 distinct CDR3 sequences, just under 10% being singletons. This clonotype was found a few times. Losses at the gene ends were 6 bases for V and 5 bases for J; bases not matched to a gene: 10. The CDR3 is 15 amino acids. CDR1 is SGHRS, CDR2 YFSETQ, per germline. The same data also contributed to another study, on yellow fever vaccine responses in identical twins.

The chain couples TRBV5-1 to TRBJ2-1; 8 bases are shared with TRBD2. The sequence came from a woman between 18 and 29 years old in good health. Sequenced material: PBMCs. The CDR3 here is CASNHGTSSHNEQFF. In DNA, the CDR3 is TGCGCCAGCAACCACGGGACTAGTTCCCACAATGAGCAGTTCTTC.